These 12 T cell receptor beta chains originate from one sample sequenced in a study of shared clonotypes between healthy human individuals (dated by TCRdb to 2018 to 2020). Library method: the immunoSEQ multiplex PCR assay. TCRdb took over this immuneACCESS table, retaining in-frame rearrangements with V and J assigned. Such tables are incomplete; in checked studies, under half of the missing clones stem from an unresolved V gene, and the remainder is unexplained. This sample comprises 550,000 to 600,000 clones, about 98% of them detected only once. 0.3% of the sample is taken by the ten largest. For the CD8 naive samples, CD45RO-negative cells were positively selected for CCR7, yielding a CD45RA+CCR7+ population from which TemRA cells were excluded. Sequenced sample: naive CD8+ T cells sorted from blood. What the cell subset or site label conveys for this sample: CD45RA+CCR7+. The receptors stem from a man aged 25 to 45 in good health.

The chain links TRBV9 to TRBJ2-7; 10 bases are a match to TRBD1. CDR1 is SGDLS, CDR2 YYNGEE, per germline. The CDR3 has 15 residues. Trimming removed 2 bases from V and 5 bases from J; junction bases left unmatched: 7. The CDR3 spells CASSVTGTGANEQYF. The CDR3 nucleotides read TGTGCCAGCAGCGTTACCGGGACAGGGGCTAACGAGCAGTACTTC.

This chain uses TRBV6-6 with TRBJ1-5, with unresolved D. V was trimmed by 2 bases and J by 3 bases, leaving 11 bases between them. There are 15 residues in the CDR3. Looked up from germline, CDR1 is MNHNY and CDR2 is SVGAGI (reference sequence). This chain's CDR3 is CASSYGGRNNQPQHF. DNA for the CDR3: TGTGCCAGCAGTTACGGTGGCAGGAACAATCAGCCCCAGCATTTT.

J is TRBJ2-1 and V is TRBV7-9; 8 nucleotides match TRBD1. The germline CDR1 and CDR2 sequences are SEHNR and FQNEAQ (reference sequence). J lost 2 bases, V lost 0 bases, and 0 bases had no gene match. The CDR3 consists of 15 residues. CDR3 in DNA: TGTGCCAGCAGCTTAGCACAGGGGGCCTACAATGAGCAGTTCTTC. Protein sequence: CASSLAQGAYNEQFF.

Comment on this clone: Other DNA sequences in the sample encode the same CDR3. This chain links TRBV9 with TRBJ2-7; D is undetermined. The germline V and J ends were trimmed by 0 bases and 6 bases, with 7 bases remaining between them. From germline, CDR1 is SGDLS and CDR2 YYNGEE. The CDR3 has 12 amino acids. The CDR3 loop is CASSVGGSEQYF. The CDR3, as DNA: TGTGCCAGCAGCGTAGGTGGCTCCGAGCAGTACTTC.

This chain uses TRBV14 with TRBJ2-2; no clear D gene. Germline V gene sequence: CDR1 SGHDN, CDR2 FVKESK. V was trimmed by 3 bases and J by 1 base, leaving 9 bases between them. The CDR3 consists of 15 residues. This chain's CDR3 is CASSHWTENTGELFF. CDR3 nucleotide sequence: TGTGCCAGCAGCCACTGGACGGAGAACACCGGGGAGCTGTTTTTT.

The CDR3 spells CASRTVSATIYF. CDR3 DNA sequence: TGTGCCAGCCGAACAGTCTCTGCCACCATATATTTT. The chain is built from TRBV28 and TRBJ1-3; D not certain. CDR1 and CDR2 from the germline V gene are MDHEN and SYDVKM. V lost 8 bases and J lost 9, with 14 bases in between. The CDR3 is 12 amino acids. Drawing the rest from reference TRBV28 and TRBJ1-3, the complete variable domain is DVKVTQSSRYLVKRTGEKVFLECVQDMDHENMFWYRQDPGLGLRLIYFSYDVKMKEKGDIPEGYSVSREKKERFSLILESASTNQTSMYLCASRTVSATIYFGEGSWLTVV.

The rearrangement uses TRBV30 and TRBJ2-1, with 9 bases identical to TRBD2. The CDR3 consists of 13 residues. After removal of 7 bases from V and 5 bases from J, the junction contained 6 bases not matched to a gene. The germline gives CDR1 GTSNPN, CDR2 SVGIG (reference sequence). For the CDR3, the DNA is TGTGCCTCTCCGGGACTAGCCAACAATGAGCAGTTCTTC. As protein: CASPGLANNEQFF.

The rearrangement joins TRBV15 to TRBJ2-5; a weak D match, TRBD2 (6 bases). The CDR3 covers 17 residues. Trimming left V 0 bases short and J 3 bases short, with 17 bases between. Germline V gene data show CDR1 as LNHNV and CDR2 as YYDKDF (reference sequence). The CDR3 loop reads CATSRDLRREWKETQYF. Here the CDR3 DNA reads TGTGCCACCAGCAGAGATCTCCGGCGGGAATGGAAAGAGACCCAGTACTTC.

The chain carries TRBV5-1 and TRBJ2-2, with a weak D call TRBD1 (5 bases). V lost 1 base and J 5 bases, leaving 18 bases between the germline ends. Germline V gene sequence: CDR1 SGHRS, CDR2 YFSETQ. CDR3 size: 17 residues. The CDR3 loop reads CASSLTIDSSRTGELFF. The CDR3 DNA is TGCGCCAGCAGCTTGACCATCGACAGTAGTAGGACCGGGGAGCTGTTTTTT.

The CDR3 bases are TGTGCCAGCAGCTCTACATCCTACGAGCAGTACTTC. This codes for CASSSTSYEQYF. The chain recombines TRBV6-5 with TRBJ2-7; D call uncertain. This CDR3 has 12 amino acids. From germline, CDR1 is MNHEY and CDR2 SVGAGI. V shed 6 bases and J shed 1 base, with 7 bases lying between them.

In this sample, this clone turned up once. J is TRBJ1-1 and V is TRBV29-1; TRBD1 aligns across 9 bases. The CDR3 has 13 residues. Germline CDR1 SQVTM, CDR2 ANQGSEA. J gave up 3 bases and V 4 bases, and 3 bases lay outside the gene matches. The CDR3 is CSVVRQGDTEAFF. CDR3 nucleotides: TGCAGCGTTGTAAGACAGGGGGACACTGAAGCTTTCTTT.

The rearrangement joins TRBV5-1 to TRBJ2-7, with D perhaps matching TRBD1 or TRBD2 (5 bases each). Germline CDR1 is SGHRS and CDR2 is YFSETQ. This CDR3 has 15 amino acids. Trimming shortened V by 5 bases and J by 2 bases, and 17 bases separated the two germline ends. The CDR3 bases are TGCGCCAGCAGATCCGGGACCGATGTCCCCTACGAGCAGTACTTC. Translation: CASRSGTDVPYEQYF. The variable domain in full, completed from reference TRBV5-1 and TRBJ2-7, reads KAGVTQTPRYLIKTRGQQVTLSCSPISGHRSVSWYQQTPGQGLQFLFEYFSETQRNKGNFPGRFSGRQFSNSRSEMNVSTLELGDSALYLCASRSGTDVPYEQYFGPGTRLTVT.